In this sample, the clone carrying this T cell receptor beta chain turned up many times. Its antigen is not known. This sample is drawn from a study of CD8+CD57+ T cells in acquired aplastic anemia. Study background: Across the sorted CD4+ and CD8+ cells, DNA amounts averaged approximately 3.1 ug.

Study-level results: The study found no significant CD8+ Simpson's diversity difference between patients and controls.

Before being chosen for sequencing, patients had shown CD8+CD57+ cell expansion by flow cytometry. Germline-derived CDR1 and CDR2 are SGHTA and FQGNSA. The length of the CDR3 is 13 residues. The V end lost 2 bases, the J end lost 6 bases, and 7 bases lay between the germline ends. The template for TCR beta VDJ and CDR3 sequence profiling was genomic DNA. MiXCR, run by TCRdb on the reads, gives a single entry per CDR3 protein. The table includes some 200,000 distinct CDR3 sequences, around half detected once. Input material: sorted CD4+, CD8+, or CD8+CD57+ T cells (not recorded which) from PBMCs. The clonotype was recovered from a human donor with aplastic anemia. The V and J genes are TRBV7-2 and TRBJ2-2; a possible D gene is TRBD1 (5 bases). The CDR3 DNA reads as TGTGCCAGCAGCTTAAAGGGGTCCGGGGAGCTGTTTTTT. Translation gives CASSLKGSGELFF.